This T cell receptor beta chain was sequenced for a study of technical replicates of blood from a handful of donors. TCRdb's copy holds only in-frame clones and misses some; the assay was immunoSEQ multiplex PCR. The sample has some 73,000 clones, 85% to 95% seen once; the top ten hold roughly 4.5%. The CDR3 totals 12 residues. V was clipped by 8 bases and J by 12 bases, with 17 bases between them. Germline-derived CDR1 and CDR2 are SEHNR and FQNEAQ (reference sequence). The sequence was obtained from a human donor in good health. Some clones in this sample may be carry-over from other donors' samples. V usage is TRBV7-9 and J usage is TRBJ2-1, with D perhaps matching TRBD2 (7 bases). The material sequenced was PBMCs. The CDR3 nucleotides are TGTGCCAGCGAGGGAGGGGGGGGAGTGCAGTTCTTC. It codes for CASEGGGGVQFF.